The entry below describes one T cell receptor (beta chain). Its matching antigen is unknown. Via MiXCR, TCRdb re-called the 5' RACE reads, giving one row per CDR3 protein. The sample contains about 560,000 distinct CDR3 sequences, roughly 20% of which appear only once. V lost 9 bases, J lost 0 bases, and 8 bases stayed unmatched. Germline CDR1 is SNHLY and CDR2 is FYNNEI. This CDR3 comprises 15 residues. This specimen comes from a study of T-cell memory formation after mild COVID-19. Study details: Each donor largely had its own TCR clusters.

Notes on the study in general: Contracting CD8+ clones were enriched in EMRA, CD4+ mainly in CM and EM. A balance of CD4 and CD8 characterized clones contracting day 15 to 85, whereas later expanders leaned CD4+.

Sequencing was performed on PBMCs or a T cell subset sorted from them (not recorded which). The source of this sequence is an adult woman who had mild COVID-19 (a few samples of this study predate the infection). Cell type and time point are not known. This chain links TRBV2 with TRBJ2-7; 10 nucleotides line up with TRBD1. The CDR3 sequence is CASLAGTGASYEQYF. DNA for the CDR3: TGTGCCAGTCTAGCCGGGACAGGGGCCTCCTACGAGCAGTACTTC.